The present entry profiles one T cell receptor beta chain with its context. This specimen belongs to a study of patients and donors after allogeneic stem cell transplantation. V was clipped by 3 bases and J by 4 bases, with 16 bases between them. Germline values: CDR1 SGHDT, CDR2 YYEEEE. The CDR3 spans 15 residues. TCRdb used MiXCR to reprocess the RT-PCR reads, holding one entry per CDR3 protein. The sample lists approximately 150,000 distinct CDR3 sequences; over 30% were seen once. Sequencing used blood, either unsorted or a sorted T cell fraction (not recorded which). The TCR was taken from a human donor who was either an allogeneic HSCT recipient or a stem cell or donor lymphocyte infusion donor (not recorded which). It is not recorded whose cells these are; they may come from a transplant donor. The chain couples TRBV5-6 to TRBJ1-1, with D perhaps TRBD1 (5 bases). The CDR3 reads CASSSGRWWGTEAFF. CDR3 bases: TGTGCCAGCAGCTCGGGACGGTGGTGGGGCACTGAAGCTTTCTTT.